This entry lists 14 T cell receptor beta chains sequenced from one sample in a study of radiation and T cells in renal cell carcinoma. The repertoire was sequenced with immunoSEQ multiplex PCR; TCRdb's copy has only in-frame clones and lacks some. The top ten hold around 9.4% of the sample, which has under 100,000 clones, around 85% seen once. Time point meaning: blood 4 weeks post-SBRT, at nephrectomy. The treatment is: 15 Gy SBRT to primary tumor, nephrectomy 4 weeks later. The source was blood, collected from a patient whose treatment included radiotherapy and nephrectomy. The receptor source for this set is a man in his forties or fifties with renal cell carcinoma.

In its sample, this clone was seen once. This chain joins TRBV2 and TRBJ2-7, with 7 nucleotides matching TRBD1. The CDR3 totals 15 residues. In germline, CDR1 is SNHLY, CDR2 FYNNEI. V gave up 3 bases and J gave up 0 bases; unmatched junction bases: 5. The CDR3: CASSERTGDSYEQYF. The DNA of the CDR3 is TGTGCCAGCAGTGAGCGGACAGGCGACTCCTACGAGCAGTACTTC.

This clone was counted between two and nine times. Given the absence of the conserved phenylalanine or tryptophan at the CDR3 end, a read error is likely. The DNA is left out, because the CDR3 cannot be placed on it with certainty; the CDR3 is given as TCRdb lists it. The chain couples TRBV21-1 to TRBJ2-7. TRBV21-1 is tagged as a pseudogene. Inclusive of both ends, the CDR3 amounts to 8 amino acids. CDR3 sequence reads: CASRRGVL.

This chain links TRBV9 with TRBJ2-7; D is uncertain. This CDR3 spans 13 amino acids. V shed 0 bases and J shed 9 bases, with 13 bases lying between them. Germline-derived CDR1 and CDR2 are SGDLS and YYNGEE. CDR3 coding DNA: TGTGCCAGCAGCGTAGCGGATAGCCTGGCGCAGTACTTC. Translating gives CASSVADSLAQYF.

The chain joins TRBV5-1 to TRBJ2-3; no clear D gene. The CDR3 spans 14 residues. Trimming removed 1 base at V and 3 bases at J, with 9 bases between. Germline assignment: CDR1 SGHRS and CDR2 YFSETQ. CDR3 nucleotide sequence: TGCGCCAGCAGCTTGTTACTGGGGACAGATACGCAGTATTTT. Translation gives CASSLLLGTDTQYF.

The rearrangement joins TRBV28 to TRBJ2-3; 8 positions match TRBD1. V lost 6 bases to trimming and J lost 0 bases; unmatched junction nucleotides: 5. The germline V gene encodes CDR1 MDHEN and CDR2 SYDVKM. This CDR3 has 15 residues. Here the CDR3 reads CASRNGQGSTDTQYF. CDR3 nucleotide sequence: TGTGCCAGCAGAAATGGACAGGGAAGCACAGATACGCAGTATTTT.

The chain is built from TRBV2 and TRBJ1-6, with D possibly being TRBD1 (5 bases). The CDR3 runs to 15 residues. Germline assignment: CDR1 SNHLY and CDR2 FYNNEI. With 0 bases removed from V and 8 bases from J, the gap between germline ends came to 11 bases. The CDR3 coding sequence is TGTGCCAGCAGTGAAGCTTGGCAGGGTGATTCACCCCTCCACTTT. Translated, it gives CASSEAWQGDSPLHF.

The chain combines TRBV5-1 with TRBJ2-5; D is possibly TRBD1 (6 bases). CDR3 length: 14 amino acids. Deletions cut 8 bases from V and 5 bases from J, with 19 bases between. Germline V gives CDR1 SGHRS, CDR2 YFSETQ. The CDR3 DNA is TGCGCCAGTCGGCCTGGGGGCGGGCTCGAGACCCAGTACTTC. It is translated as CASRPGGGLETQYF.

The rearrangement joins TRBV18 to TRBJ2-1; 9 bases are a match to TRBD2. The CDR3 has 14 amino acids. Germline lookup yields CDR1 KGHSH and CDR2 LQKENI. V dropped 0 bases and J dropped 10; count of bases not matched to a gene: 4. The CDR3 DNA follows: TGTGCCAGCTCACCACCTAGCGGGAGATCCGAGCAGTTCTTC. Its protein product is CASSPPSGRSEQFF.

In DNA, the CDR3 is TGTGCCAGCAGCTTAGCGCATCGGCCAACAGATACGCAGTATTTT. It yields the protein CASSLAHRPTDTQYF. The genes are TRBV7-2 and TRBJ2-3; D unresolved. This CDR3 region has 15 residues. Trimming took off 0 bases at V and 3 bases at J, with 10 bases between the two ends. CDR1 is SGHTA and CDR2 is FQGNSA in the germline V gene.

This chain joins TRBV6-5 and TRBJ2-7; D unclear. The germline V gene encodes CDR1 MNHEY and CDR2 SVGAGI. V shed 0 bases and J shed 6 bases, with 9 bases lying between them. There are 13 residues in the CDR3. CDR3 amino acids: CASSYSPTSEQYF. The CDR3 nucleotides read TGTGCCAGCAGTTACTCCCCTACCTCCGAGCAGTACTTC.

The genes are TRBV5-1 and TRBJ2-7; D gene unclear. This CDR3 has 13 residues. V lost 0 bases and J 4 bases, leaving 8 bases between the germline ends. In germline, CDR1 is SGHRS, CDR2 YFSETQ. The CDR3 DNA follows: TGCGCCAGCAGCTTGGTATCTTTGTACGAGCAGTACTTC. This translates into CASSLVSLYEQYF.

The genes are TRBV11-2 and TRBJ1-5, with TRBD1 as a possible D gene (5 bases). Deletions cut 5 bases from V and 0 bases from J, with 11 bases between. CDR3 size: 15 residues. Looked up from germline, CDR1 is SGHAT and CDR2 is FQNNGV. CDR3 sequence: CASSLRDRSNQPQHF. The CDR3 DNA reads TGTGCCAGCAGCCTCAGGGACCGTAGCAATCAGCCCCAGCATTTT. Based on the CDR3 plus reference TRBV11-2 and TRBJ1-5, the full variable domain is EAGVAQSPRYKIIEKRQSVAFWCNPISGHATLYWYQQILGQGPKLLIQFQNNGVVDDSQLPKDRFSAERLKGVDSTLKIQPAKLEDSAVYLCASSLRDRSNQPQHFGDGTRLSIL.

This clone was detected only once. This chain links TRBV28 with TRBJ2-3; 9 nucleotides align to TRBD2. The CDR3 runs 15 residues. V shed 5 bases, J shed 2 bases, and the junction held 5 bases outside the gene matches. From germline, CDR1 is MDHEN and CDR2 SYDVKM. CDR3 protein: CASSPLAGNTDTQYF. As DNA, the CDR3 is TGTGCCAGCAGTCCCCTAGCGGGAAACACAGATACGCAGTATTTT.

The chain joins TRBV7-8 to TRBJ2-1; 9 nucleotides match TRBD1. This CDR3 is built from 17 residues. Germline CDR1 SGHVS, CDR2 FQNEAQ. The V segment lost 2 bases and the J segment 7 bases; nucleotides outside the gene matches: 12. As DNA, the CDR3 is TGTGCCAGCAGCTTATTTGGAGGTCGGACAGGGGCAAATGAGCAGTTCTTC. It yields the protein CASSLFGGRTGANEQFF.